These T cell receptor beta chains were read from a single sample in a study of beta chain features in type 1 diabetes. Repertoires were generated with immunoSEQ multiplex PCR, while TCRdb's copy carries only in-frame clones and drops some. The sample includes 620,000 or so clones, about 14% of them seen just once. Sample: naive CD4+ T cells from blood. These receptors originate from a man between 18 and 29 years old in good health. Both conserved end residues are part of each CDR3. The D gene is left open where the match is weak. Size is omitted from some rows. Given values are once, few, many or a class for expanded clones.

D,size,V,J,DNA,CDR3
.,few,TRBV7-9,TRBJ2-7,TGTGCCAGCAGCTTACATACTAATACCTACGAGCAGTACTTC,CASSLHTNTYEQYF
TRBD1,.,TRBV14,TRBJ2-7,TGTGCCAGCAGCCAAACCCTACAGGGGGTGCAGTACTTC,CASSQTLQGVQYF
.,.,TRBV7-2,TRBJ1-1,TGTGCCAGCAGCTTAATCGTGTCATCGACAACTGAAGCTTTCTTT,CASSLIVSSTTEAFF
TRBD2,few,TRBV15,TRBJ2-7,TGTGCCACCAGCAGACTAGCGGGAATCTACGAGCAGTACTTC,CATSRLAGIYEQYF
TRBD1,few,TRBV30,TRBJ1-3,TGTGCCTGGAGTGCGGGAACAGGGGGCTGCTCTGGAAACACCATATATTTT,CAWSAGTGGCSGNTIYF
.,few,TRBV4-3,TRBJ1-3,TGCGCCAGCAGCCCCTTAGACAGGTCCTCTGGAAACACCATATATTTT,CASSPLDRSSGNTIYF
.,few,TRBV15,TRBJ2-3,TGTGCCACCAGCAGAGGATCTGGTGTGATTGATACGCAGTATTTT,CATSRGSGVIDTQYF
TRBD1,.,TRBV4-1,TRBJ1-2,TGCGCCAGCAGCCAACCCGGGACAGGGGTTGGCTACACCTTC,CASSQPGTGVGYTF
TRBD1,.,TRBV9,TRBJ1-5,TGTGCCAGCAGCCCCGGACAGGGCCCCAATCAGCCCCAGCATTTT,CASSPGQGPNQPQHF
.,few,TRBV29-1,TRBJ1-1,TGCAGCGTTGAAGTAGGGTCCACTGAAGCTTTCTTT,CSVEVGSTEAFF
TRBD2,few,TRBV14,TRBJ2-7,TGTGCCAACTCCGGGACTAGCGGGAGCGGGTCCTACGAGCAGTACTTC,CANSGTSGSGSYEQYF
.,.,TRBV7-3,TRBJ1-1,TGTGCCAGCAGCTTAAAAGGGTCGACTGAAGCTTTCTTT,CASSLKGSTEAFF
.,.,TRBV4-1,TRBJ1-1,TGCGCCAGCAGCCACCCTCCGAAGGGGGAAACTGAAGCTTTCTTT,CASSHPPKGETEAFF
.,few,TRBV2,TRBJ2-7,TGTGCCAGCAGTGGTGCCTCCGGAGGAAATTACGAGCAGTACTTC,CASSGASGGNYEQYF
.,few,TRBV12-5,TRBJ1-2,TGTGCTAGTGGTTTGGTACGTGGGGGCGCTAGCTATGGCTACACCTTC,CASGLVRGGASYGYTF
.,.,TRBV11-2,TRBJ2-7,TGTGCCAGCAGCTTAGATGCCTATATGGAGCAGTACTTC,CASSLDAYMEQYF
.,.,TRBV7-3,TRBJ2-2,TGTGCCAGCACTTCCTGGTACACCGGGGAGCTGTTTTTT,CASTSWYTGELFF
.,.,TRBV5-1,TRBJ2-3,TGCGCCAGCACCGATGGACTAATTCGCACAGATACGCAGTATTTT,CASTDGLIRTDTQYF
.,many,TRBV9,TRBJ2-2,TGTGCCAGCACCCGGGCCCTATCGAACACCGGGGAGCTGTTTTTT,CASTRALSNTGELFF
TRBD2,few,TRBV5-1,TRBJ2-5,TGCGCCAGCAGCTTGGCCGACGGACTAGCGGAGCCACTGGAGACCCAGTACTTC,CASSLADGLAEPLETQYF
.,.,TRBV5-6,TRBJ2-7,TGTTCCAGCGAATCCTACGAGCAGTACTTC,CSSESYEQYF
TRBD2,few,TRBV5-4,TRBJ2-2,TGTGCCAGCAGCCCAAAATATAGCGGGGGCGCGAACACCGGGGAGCTGTTTTTT,CASSPKYSGGANTGELFF
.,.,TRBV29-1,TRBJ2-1,TGCAGCGTTGAAGATCGAGGGCGGATGAGCTCCTACAATGAGCAGTTCTTC,CSVEDRGRMSSYNEQFF
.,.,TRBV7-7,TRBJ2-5,TGTGCTAGCAGCTTAGAGGGGGGCCGACAAGAGACCCAGTACTTC,CASSLEGGRQETQYF
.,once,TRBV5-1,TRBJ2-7,TGCGCCAGCAGTCAGTCTTACGAGCAGTACTTC,CASSQSYEQYF
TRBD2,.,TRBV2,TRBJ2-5,TGTGCCAGCAGTGAAGGCCAGCGGGGCCTCGGGGAGACCCAGTACTTC,CASSEGQRGLGETQYF
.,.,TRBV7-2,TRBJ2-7,TGTGCCAGCAGCTTTGCTGGCTTCGCCTACGAGCAGTACTTC,CASSFAGFAYEQYF
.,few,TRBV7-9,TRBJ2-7,TGTGCCAGCAGCTTGAGCTCTAGTCTCGAGCAGTACTTC,CASSLSSSLEQYF
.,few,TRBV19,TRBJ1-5,TGTGCCAGTAGTATTGGACCTATAAGGGGAAAGGTGGGCAATCAGCCCCAGCATTTT,CASSIGPIRGKVGNQPQHF
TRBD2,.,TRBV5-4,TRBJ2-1,TGTGCCAGCGCCAGCGGGGGACACAATGAGCAGTTCTTC,CASASGGHNEQFF
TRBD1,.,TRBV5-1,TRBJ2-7,TGCGCCAGCAGCTTAAACAGGGGGGTCGCCTACGAGCAGTACTTC,CASSLNRGVAYEQYF
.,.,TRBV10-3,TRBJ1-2,TGTGCCATCAGTGAGTCGACGGAGTATGGCTACACCTTC,CAISESTEYGYTF